The text below deals with one T cell receptor (beta chain). Its antigen is still unknown. This entry belongs to a study of vaccination and CD4 T cells after COVID-19. Treatment here: 10-day PBMC culture with coronavirus spike peptide pools or control peptides (ViraFEST assay). Trimming pared 0 bases from V and 5 bases from J, leaving 13 bases between. CDR3 length: 15 residues. Germline assignment: CDR1 SGHDT and CDR2 YYEEEE. The Oncomine TCR Beta short-read assay sequenced DNA from cultured CD4+ T cells. Each CDR3 protein gets one entry after TCRdb re-called the PCR reads with MiXCR. The data show some 12,000 distinct CDR3 sequences, about 30% seen once.

Sequencing was carried out using cultured CD4+ T cells from blood. V is TRBV5-6 and J is TRBJ2-3; a possible D gene is TRBD2 (7 bases). The sequence derives from a human donor with COVID-19. CDR3 sequence reads: CASSLAGGIGDTQYF. CDR3 nucleotide sequence: TGTGCCAGCAGCTTGGCGGGGGGCATTGGAGATACGCAGTATTTT.